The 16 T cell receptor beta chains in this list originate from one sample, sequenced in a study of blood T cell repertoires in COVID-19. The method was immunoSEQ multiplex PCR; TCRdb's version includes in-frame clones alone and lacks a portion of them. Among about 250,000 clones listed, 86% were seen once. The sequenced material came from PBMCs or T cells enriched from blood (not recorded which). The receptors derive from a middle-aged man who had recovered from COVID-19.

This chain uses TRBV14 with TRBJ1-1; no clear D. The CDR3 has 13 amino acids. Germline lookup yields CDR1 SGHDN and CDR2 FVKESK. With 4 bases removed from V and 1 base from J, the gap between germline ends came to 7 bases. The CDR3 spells CASSREANTEAFF. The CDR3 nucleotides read TGTGCCAGCAGCCGAGAGGCGAACACTGAAGCTTTCTTT. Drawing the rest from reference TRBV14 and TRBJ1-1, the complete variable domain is EAGVTQFPSHSVIEKGQTVTLRCDPISGHDNLYWYRRVMGKEIKFLLHFVKESKQDESGMPNNRFLAERTGGTYSTLKVQPAELEDSGVYFCASSREANTEAFFGQGTRLTVV.

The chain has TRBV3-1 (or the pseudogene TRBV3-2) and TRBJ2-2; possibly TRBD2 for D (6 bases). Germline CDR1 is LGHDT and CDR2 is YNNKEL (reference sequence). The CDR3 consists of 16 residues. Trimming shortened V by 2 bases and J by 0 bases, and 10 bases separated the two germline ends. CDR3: CASSQNSGTNTGELFF. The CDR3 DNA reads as TGTGCCAGCAGCCAAAATAGCGGAACGAACACCGGGGAGCTGTTTTTT.

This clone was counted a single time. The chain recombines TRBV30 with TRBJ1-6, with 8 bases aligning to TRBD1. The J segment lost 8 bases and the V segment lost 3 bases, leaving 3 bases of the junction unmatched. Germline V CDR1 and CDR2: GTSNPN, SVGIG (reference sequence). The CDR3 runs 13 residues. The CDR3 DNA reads TGTGCCTGGAGAGGACAGGGCCATTCACCCCTCCACTTT. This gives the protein CAWRGQGHSPLHF.

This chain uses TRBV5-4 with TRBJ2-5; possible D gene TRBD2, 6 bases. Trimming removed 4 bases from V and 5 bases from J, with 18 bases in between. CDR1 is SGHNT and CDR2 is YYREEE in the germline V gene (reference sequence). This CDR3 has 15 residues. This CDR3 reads CASSLDGGAGETQYF. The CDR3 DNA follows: TGTGCCAGCAGCCTGGACGGCGGAGCGGGCGAGACCCAGTACTTC.

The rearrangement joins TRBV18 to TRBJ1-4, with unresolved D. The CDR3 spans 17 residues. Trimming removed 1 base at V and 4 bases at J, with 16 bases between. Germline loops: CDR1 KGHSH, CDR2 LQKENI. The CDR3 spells CASSPLLGPGLNEKLFF. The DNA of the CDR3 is TGTGCCAGCTCACCACTTCTCGGGCCAGGACTTAATGAAAAACTGTTTTTT.

CDR3 nucleotides: TGTGCCAGCAGCTTACGGAGCTCCTACAATGAGCAGTTCTTC. Translating it yields CASSLRSSYNEQFF. The chain employs TRBV7-9 and TRBJ2-1; D gene uncertain. Germline CDR1 is SEHNR and CDR2 is FQNEAQ (reference sequence). Trimming cost V 2 bases and J 0 bases, with 5 bases left between them. The CDR3 is made up of 14 amino acids.

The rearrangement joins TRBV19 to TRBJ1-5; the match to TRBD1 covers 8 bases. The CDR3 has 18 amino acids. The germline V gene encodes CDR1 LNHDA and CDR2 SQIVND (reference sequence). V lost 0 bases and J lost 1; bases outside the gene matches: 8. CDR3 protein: CASSIDIAGGRSNQPQHF. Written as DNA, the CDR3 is TGTGCCAGTAGTATAGATATAGCAGGGGGCCGAAGCAATCAGCCCCAGCATTTT.

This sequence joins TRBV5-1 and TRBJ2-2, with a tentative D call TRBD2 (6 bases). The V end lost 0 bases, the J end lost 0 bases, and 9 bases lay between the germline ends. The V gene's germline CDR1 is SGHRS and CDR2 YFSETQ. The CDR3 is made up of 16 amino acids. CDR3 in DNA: TGCGCCAGCAGCTTGGTATCGGGAGCGAACACCGGGGAGCTGTTTTTT. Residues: CASSLVSGANTGELFF. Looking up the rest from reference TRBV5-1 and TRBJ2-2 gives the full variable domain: KAGVTQTPRYLIKTRGQQVTLSCSPISGHRSVSWYQQTPGQGLQFLFEYFSETQRNKGNFPGRFSGRQFSNSRSEMNVSTLELGDSALYLCASSLVSGANTGELFFGEGSRLTVL.

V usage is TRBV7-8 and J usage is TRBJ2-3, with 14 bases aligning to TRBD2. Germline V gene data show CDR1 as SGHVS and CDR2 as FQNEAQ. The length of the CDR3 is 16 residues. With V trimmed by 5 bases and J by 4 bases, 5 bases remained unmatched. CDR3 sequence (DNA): TGTGCCAGCAGCCCCATGGGACTAGCGGGAGCAGATACGCAGTATTTT. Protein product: CASSPMGLAGADTQYF. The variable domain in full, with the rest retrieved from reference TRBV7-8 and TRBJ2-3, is GAGVSQSPRYKVAKRGQDVALRCDPISGHVSLFWYQQALGQGPEFLTYFQNEAQLDKSGLPSDRFFAERPEGSVSTLKIQRTQQEDSAVYLCASSPMGLAGADTQYFGPGTRLTVL.

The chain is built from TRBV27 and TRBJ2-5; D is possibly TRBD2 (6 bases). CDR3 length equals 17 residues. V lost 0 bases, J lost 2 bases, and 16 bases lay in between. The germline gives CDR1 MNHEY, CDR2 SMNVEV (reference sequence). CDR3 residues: CASSLSLAASAQETQYF. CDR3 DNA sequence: TGTGCCAGCAGTTTATCCCTCGCGGCTAGCGCACAAGAGACCCAGTACTTC.

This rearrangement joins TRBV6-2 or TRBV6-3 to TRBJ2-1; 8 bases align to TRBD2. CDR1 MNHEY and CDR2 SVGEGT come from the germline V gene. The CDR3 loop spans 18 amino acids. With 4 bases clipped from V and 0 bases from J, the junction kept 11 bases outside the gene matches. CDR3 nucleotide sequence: TGTGCCAGCAGTTCGGGTAGCGGGGTACCCATCTCCTACAATGAGCAGTTCTTC. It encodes CASSSGSGVPISYNEQFF.

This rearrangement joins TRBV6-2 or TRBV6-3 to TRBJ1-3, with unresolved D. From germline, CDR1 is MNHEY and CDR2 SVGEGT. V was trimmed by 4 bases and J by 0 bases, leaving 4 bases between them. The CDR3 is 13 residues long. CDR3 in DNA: TGTGCCAGCAGTTCGTCCTCTGGAAACACCATATATTTT. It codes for CASSSSSGNTIYF.

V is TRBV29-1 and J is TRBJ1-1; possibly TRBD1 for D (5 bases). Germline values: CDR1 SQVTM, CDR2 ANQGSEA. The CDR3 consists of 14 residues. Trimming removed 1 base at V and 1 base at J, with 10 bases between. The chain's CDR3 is CSVEVGGGNTEAFF. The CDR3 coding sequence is TGCAGCGTTGAAGTCGGCGGGGGGAACACTGAAGCTTTCTTT.

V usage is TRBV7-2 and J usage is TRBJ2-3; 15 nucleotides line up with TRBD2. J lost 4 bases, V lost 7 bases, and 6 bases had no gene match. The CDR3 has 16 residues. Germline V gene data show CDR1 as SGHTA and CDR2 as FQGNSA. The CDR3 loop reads CASKGLAGGPPDTQYF. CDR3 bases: TGTGCCAGCAAAGGACTAGCGGGGGGGCCGCCAGATACGCAGTATTTT.

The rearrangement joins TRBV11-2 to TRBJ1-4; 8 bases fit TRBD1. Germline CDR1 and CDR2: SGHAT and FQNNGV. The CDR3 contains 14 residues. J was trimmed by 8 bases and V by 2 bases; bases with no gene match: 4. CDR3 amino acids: CASSLRTGQEKLFF. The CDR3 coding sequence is TGTGCCAGCAGCTTAAGGACAGGGCAAGAAAAACTGTTTTTT.

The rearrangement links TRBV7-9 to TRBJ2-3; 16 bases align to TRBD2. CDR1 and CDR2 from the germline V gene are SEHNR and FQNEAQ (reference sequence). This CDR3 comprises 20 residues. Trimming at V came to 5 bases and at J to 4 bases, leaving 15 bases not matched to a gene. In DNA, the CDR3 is TGTGCCAGCAGCACCAATCCGGGACTAGCGGGAGGGTATCTCCCAGATACGCAGTATTTT. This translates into CASSTNPGLAGGYLPDTQYF. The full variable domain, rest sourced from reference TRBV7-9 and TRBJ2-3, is DTGVSQNPRHKITKRGQNVTFRCDPISEHNRLYWYRQTLGQGPEFLTYFQNEAQLEKSRLLSDRFSAERPKGSFSTLEIQRTEQGDSAMYLCASSTNPGLAGGYLPDTQYFGPGTRLTVL.